Presented here are 14 T cell receptor beta chains from one specimen sequenced in a study of blood T cell repertoires in COVID-19. Some clones are missing from TCRdb's copy, which holds only in-frame ones; the method was immunoSEQ multiplex PCR. The sample lists fewer than 60,000 clones; roughly 90% were seen once. What was sequenced was peripheral blood. These receptors were taken from a human donor in a cohort sampled during active COVID-19.

As to this clone: No DNA is shown, since the ends of the CDR3 on it are uncertain; the CDR3 is the one TCRdb lists. Here the CDR3 reads CASSSSEIRGEKLFF. The J gene is TRBJ1-4, the V gene TRBV6-5; TRBD1 was called by the table and not checked on the DNA. In germline, CDR1 is MNHEY, CDR2 SVGAGI. The CDR3 is 15 amino acids in total, end residues counted.

The rearrangement uses TRBV10-3 and TRBJ1-5; 8 bases fit TRBD1. Germline-derived CDR1 and CDR2 are ENHRY and SYGVKD. The CDR3 covers 15 residues. V lost 6 bases and J lost 4; bases outside the gene matches: 8. CDR3 nucleotide sequence: TGTGCCATCAGCCAAGGACAGGGACTGAATCAGCCCCAGCATTTT. Residues: CAISQGQGLNQPQHF.

This chain connects TRBV11-2 to TRBJ2-1; TRBD2 aligns across 7 bases. CDR3 length: 14 amino acids. The V gene's germline CDR1 is SGHAT and CDR2 FQNNGV. Trimming cost V 1 base and J 7 bases; bases outside gene matches: 4. CDR3 nucleotide sequence: TGTGCCAGCAGCTTAGGGGGGGGTGGTAATGAGCAGTTCTTC. Residues: CASSLGGGGNEQFF.

V usage is TRBV5-1 and J usage is TRBJ2-5, with D possibly TRBD1 on 6 matching bases. CDR1 is SGHRS, CDR2 YFSETQ, per germline. V was cut by 4 bases and J by 0 bases, with 16 bases left in between. The CDR3 spans 16 residues. Here the CDR3 reads CASSRTDRIHQETQYF. The CDR3 DNA sequence: TGCGCCAGCAGCCGAACGGACAGAATCCACCAAGAGACCCAGTACTTC. Variable domain in full (rest from reference TRBV5-1 and TRBJ2-5): KAGVTQTPRYLIKTRGQQVTLSCSPISGHRSVSWYQQTPGQGLQFLFEYFSETQRNKGNFPGRFSGRQFSNSRSEMNVSTLELGDSALYLCASSRTDRIHQETQYFGPGTRLLVL.

The chain couples TRBV7-2 to TRBJ2-5, with TRBD1 matching over 8 bases. CDR3 length equals 18 residues. Germline CDR1 is SGHTA and CDR2 is FQGNSA. Trimming at V came to 5 bases and at J to 5 bases, leaving 19 bases not matched to a gene. The CDR3 loop reads CASSLPDTRQGRGETQYF. The DNA for the CDR3 is TGTGCCAGCAGCCTGCCCGACACAAGACAGGGGAGAGGGGAGACCCAGTACTTC.

J is TRBJ2-7 and V is TRBV6-5; weak D call: TRBD2 (6 bases). Per the germline V gene, CDR1 is MNHEY and CDR2 is SVGAGI. Trimming removed 1 base at V and 2 bases at J, with 9 bases between. The CDR3 sequence is 14 residues long. CDR3: CASSYFPGAYEQYF. Here the CDR3 DNA reads TGTGCCAGCAGTTACTTCCCGGGGGCCTACGAGCAGTACTTC.

The chain links TRBV4-3 to TRBJ1-3, with D perhaps matching TRBD1 (6 bases). Germline loops: CDR1 LGHNA, CDR2 YSLEER. V lost 0 bases, J lost 4 bases, and 16 bases lay in between. The CDR3 loop spans 17 amino acids. Here the CDR3 DNA reads TGCGCCAGCAGCCAAGAGGCGAGAACAGGGAGCGGAAACACCATATATTTT. Protein sequence: CASSQEARTGSGNTIYF.

The V call is TRBV3-1 (or the pseudogene TRBV3-2), the J call TRBJ2-3; TRBD2 is a possible D gene (6 bases). The ends were cut back, 4 bases at V and 2 bases at J, with 10 bases in the middle. CDR3 length equals 14 residues. In germline, CDR1 is LGHDT, CDR2 YNNKEL (reference sequence). In DNA, the CDR3 is TGTGCCAGCAGCCCCTGGGACTTCACAGATACGCAGTATTTT. Translated, it gives CASSPWDFTDTQYF.

This clone was seen only once. In DNA form, the CDR3 reads TGTGCCAGCAGCCCCAATGGAAACACCATATATTTT. Translating it yields CASSPNGNTIYF. V usage is TRBV7-3 and J usage is TRBJ1-3, with no clear D. There are 12 residues in the CDR3. The germline V and J ends were trimmed by 5 bases and 3 bases, with 5 bases remaining between them. From germline, CDR1 is SGHTA and CDR2 FQGTGA. Full variable domain (rest looked up from reference TRBV7-3 and TRBJ1-3): GAGVSQTPSNKVTEKGKYVELRCDPISGHTALYWYRQSLGQGPEFLIYFQGTGAADDSGLPNDRFFAVRPEGSVSTLKIQRTERGDSAVYLCASSPNGNTIYFGEGSWLTVV.

This chain links TRBV7-8 with TRBJ1-5; tentatively, D is TRBD1 (6 bases). Trimming removed 3 bases at V and 0 bases at J, with 12 bases between. Germline-derived CDR1 and CDR2 are SGHVS and FQNEAQ. The CDR3 consists of 16 residues. The CDR3 nucleotides read TGTGCCAGCAGCTTCAGGGGCGGGTATAGCAATCAGCCCCAGCATTTT. Amino acids: CASSFRGGYSNQPQHF.

V is TRBV6-2 or TRBV6-3 and J is TRBJ2-6, with D tentatively TRBD2 (5 bases). V lost 5 bases and J 0 bases, leaving 11 bases between the germline ends. The germline V gene encodes CDR1 MNHEY and CDR2 SVGEGT. The CDR3 is made up of 16 amino acids. In DNA form, the CDR3 reads TGTGCCAGCAGTAAAGGACTGTCCTCTGGGGCCAACGTCCTGACTTTC. This encodes CASSKGLSSGANVLTF.

The chain employs TRBV19 and TRBJ1-5; D possibly corresponds to TRBD1 (5 bases). The CDR3 has 15 residues. V was shortened by 6 bases and J by 4 bases, with 16 bases between the two germline ends. From germline, CDR1 is LNHDA and CDR2 SQIVND (reference sequence). The CDR3 bases are TGTGCCAGTAGCCCCCGTCGGGGGGTTAATCAGCCCCAGCATTTT. Translating it yields CASSPRRGVNQPQHF.

The CDR3 bases are TGTGCCAGCAGTTACTCCCTCCTTATTGCGGCTGAAGCTTTCTTT. Translated: CASSYSLLIAAEAFF. The rearrangement joins TRBV6-5 to TRBJ1-1; D is uncertain. The germline V gene has CDR1 MNHEY and CDR2 SVGAGI. V lost 0 bases and J lost 6, with 14 bases in between. The CDR3 sequence is 15 residues long.

The chain is built from TRBV7-2 and TRBJ1-3; D is ambiguous. The CDR3 has 16 amino acids. The germline CDR1 and CDR2 sequences are SGHTA and FQGNSA. Trimming pared 5 bases from V and 0 bases from J, leaving 14 bases between. CDR3 in DNA: TGTGCCAGCAGCCTACGCGTCGCGAGCTCTGGAAACACCATATATTTT. Amino acids: CASSLRVASSGNTIYF.